This T cell receptor beta chain emerged from a study of OX40 agonist ivuxolimab in advanced cancers. Study overall: Patients were treated with intravenous ivuxolimab, dosed at 0.01 to 10 mg/kg and infused every 2 weeks. A mean age of approximately 60 years, range about 20 to 85, was recorded, and more than 80% were male. Study results and caveats: Clonal expansion among partial responders at 0.1-3.0 mg/kg ranked near the lowest.

About this clone itself: Its specificity is unknown.

CDR1 and CDR2 (germline): LNHDA, SQIVND (reference sequence). The CDR3 extends over 13 amino acids. The ends were cut back, 5 bases at V and 6 bases at J, with 11 bases in the middle. Some clones are missing from TCRdb's copy, which holds only in-frame ones; the method was immunoSEQ multiplex PCR. The sample shows 95,000 to 100,000 clones, about 92% of them seen only once. With baseline, cycle 4 day 1, and cycle 7 day 1 as timepoints, blood was sampled. Sequenced material: CD4+ or CD8+ T cells sorted from blood, taken in a trial of the OX40 agonist ivuxolimab. J is TRBJ1-5 and V is TRBV19; D is unclear. The clonotype comes from an adult with an advanced solid tumor such as melanoma, head and neck, liver or kidney cancer. This chain's CDR3 is CASSYSEFQPQHF. CDR3 coding DNA: TGTGCCAGTAGTTATTCGGAGTTTCAGCCCCAGCATTTT.